This T cell receptor (beta chain) was identified during a study of OX40 agonist ivuxolimab in advanced cancers. CDR1 and CDR2 from the germline V gene are SGHTS and YDEGEE. Trimming removed 6 bases from V and 0 bases from J, with 12 bases in between. The length of the CDR3 is 14 residues. Produced via immunoSEQ multiplex PCR; TCRdb's table is partial and in-frame only. The sample includes fewer than 70,000 clones, approximately 80% of them seen just once. The chain uses TRBV5-8 and TRBJ1-1, with D uncertain. This receptor was taken from an adult with an advanced solid tumor such as melanoma, head and neck, liver or kidney cancer. The sample in question was CD4+ or CD8+ T cells sorted from blood, obtained in a trial of the OX40 agonist ivuxolimab. The DNA of the CDR3 is TGTGCCAGCAAAAATGGACGCCTGAACACTGAAGCTTTCTTT. Translating it yields CASKNGRLNTEAFF. Full variable domain (remainder filled in from reference TRBV5-8 and TRBJ1-1): EAGVTQSPTHLIKTRGQQATLRCSPISGHTSVYWYQQALGLGLQFLLWYDEGEERNRGNFPPRFSGRQFPNYSSELNVNALELEDSALYLCASKNGRLNTEAFFGQGTRLTVV.